This T cell receptor (beta chain) stems from a study of vaccination and CD4 T cells after COVID-19. Study summary: In culture, cells were exposed to overlapping spike peptides from SARS-CoV-2, HCoV-NL63, HCoV-OC43 and HCoV-229E.

Treatment given: roughly 11-day PBMC culture with coronavirus spike peptide pools or control peptides (ViraFEST assay). Study-wide results and limits: Within the convalescent patients, spike mono-reactivity was found in 304 of 307 vaccine-specific clones.

The CDR3 consists of 11 residues. Looked up from germline, CDR1 is SQVTM and CDR2 is ANQGSEA. Trimming removed 2 bases from V and 2 bases from J, with 3 bases in between. Sequence data for DNA of cultured CD4+ T cells were generated by the Oncomine TCR Beta short-read assay. Each CDR3 protein gets one entry after TCRdb re-called the PCR reads with MiXCR. Here the sample spans about 14,000 distinct CDR3 sequences, about a third being singletons. There are a few counts of this clonotype. No antigen is known for it. This TCR came from a human donor who had recovered from COVID-19. The specimen sequenced was CD4+ T cells from blood, cultured in vitro. The chain links TRBV29-1 to TRBJ1-2, with unresolved D. The CDR3 sequence is CSVERNYGYTF. The CDR3 DNA sequence: TGCAGCGTTGAACGGAACTATGGCTACACCTTC.